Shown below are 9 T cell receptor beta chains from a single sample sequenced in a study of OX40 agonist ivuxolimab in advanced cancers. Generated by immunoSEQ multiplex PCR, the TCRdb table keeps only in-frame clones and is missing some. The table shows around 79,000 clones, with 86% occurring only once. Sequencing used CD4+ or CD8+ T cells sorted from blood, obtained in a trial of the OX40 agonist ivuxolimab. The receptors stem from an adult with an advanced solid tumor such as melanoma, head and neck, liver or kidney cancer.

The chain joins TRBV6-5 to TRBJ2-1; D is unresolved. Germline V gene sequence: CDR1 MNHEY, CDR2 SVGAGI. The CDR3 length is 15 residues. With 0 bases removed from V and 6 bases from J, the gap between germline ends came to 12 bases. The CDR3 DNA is TGTGCCAGCAGTTACTCGGCGACAATGGGCAATGAGCAGTTCTTC. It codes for CASSYSATMGNEQFF.

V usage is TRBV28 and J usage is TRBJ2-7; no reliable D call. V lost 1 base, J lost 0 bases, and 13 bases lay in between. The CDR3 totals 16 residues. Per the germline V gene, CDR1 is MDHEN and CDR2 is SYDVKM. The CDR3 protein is CASSLYSAPSSYEQYF. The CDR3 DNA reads TGTGCCAGCAGTTTATATTCCGCACCTAGCTCCTACGAGCAGTACTTC.

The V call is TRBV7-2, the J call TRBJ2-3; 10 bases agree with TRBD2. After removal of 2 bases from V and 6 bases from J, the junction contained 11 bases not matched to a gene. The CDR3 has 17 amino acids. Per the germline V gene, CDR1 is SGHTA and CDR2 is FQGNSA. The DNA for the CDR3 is TGTGCCAGCAGCTTAACCCTAGCGGGGGCCATGGGGGATACGCAGTATTTT. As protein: CASSLTLAGAMGDTQYF. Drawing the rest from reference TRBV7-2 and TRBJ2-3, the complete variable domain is GAGVSQSPSNKVTEKGKDVELRCDPISGHTALYWYRQSLGQGLEFLIYFQGNSAPDKSGLPSDRFSAERTGGSVSTLTIQRTQQEDSAVYLCASSLTLAGAMGDTQYFGPGTRLTVL.

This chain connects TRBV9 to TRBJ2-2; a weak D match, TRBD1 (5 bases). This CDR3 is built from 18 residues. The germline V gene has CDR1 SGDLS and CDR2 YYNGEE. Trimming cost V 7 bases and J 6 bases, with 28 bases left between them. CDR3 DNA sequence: TGTGCCAGCTCCATGAATCCCCCCCAGGGATACGGCCCCGGGGAGCTGTTTTTT. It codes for CASSMNPPQGYGPGELFF.

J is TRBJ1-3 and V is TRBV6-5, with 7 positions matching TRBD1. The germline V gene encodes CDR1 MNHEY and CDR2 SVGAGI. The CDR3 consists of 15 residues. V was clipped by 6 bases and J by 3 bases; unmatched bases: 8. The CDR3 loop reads CASSGTGAVGNTIYF. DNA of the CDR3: TGTGCCAGCAGCGGCACAGGGGCGGTTGGAAACACCATATATTTT.

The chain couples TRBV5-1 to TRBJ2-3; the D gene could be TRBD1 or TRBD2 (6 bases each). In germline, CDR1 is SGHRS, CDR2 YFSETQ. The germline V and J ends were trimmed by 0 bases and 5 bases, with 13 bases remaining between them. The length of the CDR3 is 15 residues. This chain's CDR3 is CASSLAGRGGDTQYF. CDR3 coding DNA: TGCGCCAGCAGCTTGGCGGGCAGGGGAGGAGATACGCAGTATTTT.

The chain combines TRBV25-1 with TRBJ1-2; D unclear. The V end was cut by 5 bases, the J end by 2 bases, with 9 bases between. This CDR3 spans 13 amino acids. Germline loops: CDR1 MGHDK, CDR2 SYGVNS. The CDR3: CASSLIGNYGYTF. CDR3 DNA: TGTGCCAGCAGTCTGATAGGGAACTATGGCTACACCTTC.

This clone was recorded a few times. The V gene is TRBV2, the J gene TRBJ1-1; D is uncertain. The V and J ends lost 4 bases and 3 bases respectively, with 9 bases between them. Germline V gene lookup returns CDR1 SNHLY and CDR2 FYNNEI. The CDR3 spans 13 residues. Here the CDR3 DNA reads TGTGCCAGCAGTGGGACGAGAGACACTGAAGCTTTCTTT. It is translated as CASSGTRDTEAFF.

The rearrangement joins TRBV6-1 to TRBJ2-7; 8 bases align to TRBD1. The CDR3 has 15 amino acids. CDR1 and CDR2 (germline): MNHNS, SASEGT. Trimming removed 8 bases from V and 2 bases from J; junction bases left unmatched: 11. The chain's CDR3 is CASLRQGRGTYEQYF. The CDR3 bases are TGTGCCAGCCTTAGACAGGGGCGAGGGACCTACGAGCAGTACTTC.